These 21 T cell receptor beta chains were all obtained from the same sample, sequenced in a study of T-cell memory formation after mild COVID-19. One entry per CDR3 protein, called by TCRdb with MiXCR from the 5' RACE reads. The sample has roughly 170,000 distinct CDR3 sequences, about 18% seen once; the top ten hold 3.9%. Sequenced material: PBMCs or a T cell subset sorted from them (not recorded which). The receptor set was obtained from a man between 18 and 29 years old who had mild COVID-19 (a few samples of this study predate the infection). Cell type and time point are not known.

The V call is TRBV5-1, the J call TRBJ2-2, with a tentative D call TRBD2 (6 bases). CDR1 is SGHRS and CDR2 is YFSETQ in the germline V gene. The CDR3 totals 14 residues. The germline V and J ends were trimmed by 3 bases and 5 bases, with 11 bases remaining between them. The CDR3 DNA reads TGCGCCAGCAGCTCGGGGGAGAGGACCGGGGAGCTGTTTTTT. Its protein is CASSSGERTGELFF. Together with reference TRBV5-1 and TRBJ2-2, the CDR3 gives the full variable domain: KAGVTQTPRYLIKTRGQQVTLSCSPISGHRSVSWYQQTPGQGLQFLFEYFSETQRNKGNFPGRFSGRQFSNSRSEMNVSTLELGDSALYLCASSSGERTGELFFGEGSRLTVL.

The sample holds a few counts of this clonotype. The gene calls are TRBV6-5 and TRBJ1-3, with a weak D call TRBD1 (5 bases). The length of the CDR3 is 15 residues. The germline V and J ends were trimmed by 4 bases and 2 bases, with 12 bases remaining between them. Germline-derived CDR1 and CDR2 are MNHEY and SVGAGI. The CDR3 DNA follows: TGTGCCAGCAGTTTTTGGACGGGGGCTGGAAACACCATATATTTT. Translating it yields CASSFWTGAGNTIYF.

The sample holds a few counts of this clonotype. The chain is built from TRBV7-8 and TRBJ2-3, with 10 bases identical to TRBD2. The CDR3 totals 14 residues. Unmatched junction bases numbered 0, after V lost 6 bases and J lost 0 bases. From germline, CDR1 is SGHVS and CDR2 FQNEAQ. The CDR3 loop reads CASRLAGSTDTQYF. CDR3 coding DNA: TGTGCCAGCAGACTAGCGGGGAGCACAGATACGCAGTATTTT.

This clonotype has at least ten counts. The chain combines TRBV4-2 with TRBJ1-1, with TRBD1 as a possible D gene (5 bases). Germline V lookup: CDR1 LGHNA, CDR2 YNFKEQ. Between the trimmed V and J ends, which lost 4 bases and 3 bases, there was a span of 18 bases. The CDR3 is made up of 16 amino acids. CDR3 sequence: CASSPFKGLEDTEAFF. CDR3 nucleotide sequence: TGTGCCAGCAGCCCATTCAAGGGGTTAGAGGACACTGAAGCTTTCTTT.

The V and J genes are TRBV27 and TRBJ1-6; 8 bases are shared with TRBD1. After removal of 8 bases from V and 10 bases from J, the junction contained 13 bases not matched to a gene. Germline V CDR1 and CDR2: MNHEY, SMNVEV (reference sequence). This CDR3 comprises 15 residues. The chain's CDR3 is CASANGLRGPSPLHF. The CDR3 DNA reads as TGTGCCAGCGCCAACGGGCTCAGGGGGCCGTCACCCCTCCACTTT.

The rearrangement uses TRBV29-1 and TRBJ2-3; the D gene is possibly TRBD1 (5 bases). Trimming left V 2 bases short and J 0 bases short, with 9 bases between. The CDR3 sequence is 14 residues long. The germline V gene has CDR1 SQVTM and CDR2 ANQGSEA. CDR3: CSVEWGRSTDTQYF. DNA of the CDR3: TGCAGCGTTGAATGGGGCAGGAGCACAGATACGCAGTATTTT.

This clonotype was observed a handful of times. This chain uses TRBV19 with TRBJ1-5; no clear D gene. The CDR3 runs 16 residues. Looked up from germline, CDR1 is LNHDA and CDR2 is SQIVND (reference sequence). Trimming cost V 3 bases and J 7 bases, with 19 bases left between them. The CDR3 is CASSIPPTVWSQPQHF. Written as DNA, the CDR3 is TGTGCCAGTAGTATCCCTCCGACGGTCTGGAGCCAGCCCCAGCATTTT.

This clonotype was counted a few times. CDR3 protein: CSAPTSQGTQYF. In DNA, the CDR3 is TGCAGTGCACCGACTAGCCAGGGTACGCAGTATTTT. The chain links TRBV20-1 to TRBJ2-3, with TRBD2 matching over 7 bases. Germline trimming cut 6 bases from V and 8 bases from J; bases unmatched to any gene: 8. This CDR3 is 12 amino acids long. Germline V gives CDR1 DFQATT, CDR2 SNEGSKA (reference sequence).

The chain joins TRBV12-3 or TRBV12-4 to TRBJ2-5; D gene unclear. CDR3 length: 13 residues. With 6 bases removed from V and 1 base from J, the gap between germline ends came to 9 bases. The CDR3 here is CASRRRTQETQYF. In DNA form, the CDR3 reads TGTGCCAGCAGGCGACGGACCCAAGAGACCCAGTACTTC.

The V call is TRBV12-3 or TRBV12-4, the J call TRBJ2-3, with TRBD2 matching over 15 bases. V dropped 6 bases and J dropped 3; count of bases not matched to a gene: 7. CDR3 length: 17 amino acids. This CDR3 reads CASRRTSGGVFTDTQYF. The DNA of the CDR3 is TGTGCCAGCAGACGGACTAGCGGGGGGGTTTTTACAGATACGCAGTATTTT.

The rearrangement joins TRBV20-1 to TRBJ1-2; 10 nucleotides line up with TRBD1. The CDR3 length is 16 residues. The germline gives CDR1 DFQATT, CDR2 SNEGSKA (reference sequence). Unmatched junction bases numbered 11, after V lost 2 bases and J lost 5 bases. The CDR3 spells CSARSPGQGDWYGYTF. CDR3 coding DNA: TGCAGTGCTAGATCGCCTGGACAGGGGGATTGGTATGGCTACACCTTC.

This chain connects TRBV4-3 to TRBJ1-1; no reliable D call. V lost 2 bases and J lost 3, with 13 bases in between. This CDR3 comprises 15 residues. Germline assignment: CDR1 LGHNA and CDR2 YSLEER. Here the CDR3 reads CASSQRTRGDTEAFF. DNA for the CDR3: TGCGCCAGCAGCCAACGAACTCGGGGTGACACTGAAGCTTTCTTT.

This clonotype was seen a few times. The V call is TRBV20-1, the J call TRBJ2-1; 11 bases are shared with TRBD2. The CDR3 runs 15 residues. CDR1 DFQATT and CDR2 SNEGSKA come from the germline V gene (reference sequence). J gave up 6 bases and V 6 bases, and 10 bases lay outside the gene matches. This CDR3 reads CSAQGWTSGSNEQFF. In DNA form, the CDR3 reads TGCAGTGCCCAAGGGTGGACTAGCGGGTCCAATGAGCAGTTCTTC.

The chain is built from TRBV11-2 and TRBJ2-1; TRBD1 matches 7 bases. Germline CDR1 is SGHAT and CDR2 is FQNNGV. Trimming at V came to 2 bases and at J to 7 bases, leaving 8 bases not matched to a gene. The CDR3 extends over 15 amino acids. The CDR3 region is CASSLWIVQGNEQFF. The CDR3 DNA reads as TGTGCCAGCAGCTTATGGATCGTACAGGGGAATGAGCAGTTCTTC.

This clonotype occurred many times. This rearrangement joins TRBV5-1 to TRBJ2-3, with 11 bases that match TRBD1. The CDR3 is 15 residues long. J was trimmed by 4 bases and V by 4 bases; bases with no gene match: 5. The germline gives CDR1 SGHRS, CDR2 YFSETQ. The CDR3 sequence: CASSDRTGGPDTQYF. CDR3 bases: TGCGCCAGCAGCGATCGGACAGGGGGCCCAGATACGCAGTATTTT.

The rearrangement links TRBV7-3 to TRBJ2-7; no firm D call. Looked up from germline, CDR1 is SGHTA and CDR2 is FQGTGA. The CDR3 extends over 15 amino acids. Trimming took 1 base from V and 2 from J, leaving 12 bases between them. DNA of the CDR3: TGTGCCAGCAGCTTAAGTTCCGGTGACACCTACGAGCAGTACTTC. Its translation is CASSLSSGDTYEQYF.

The chain has TRBV20-1 and TRBJ2-1; 7 nucleotides agree with TRBD2. In germline, CDR1 is DFQATT, CDR2 SNEGSKA (reference sequence). CDR3 length equals 13 residues. Trimming at V came to 3 bases and at J to 4 bases, leaving 3 bases not matched to a gene. CDR3 residues: CSASAGVYNEQFF. In DNA, the CDR3 is TGCAGTGCTAGCGCGGGGGTTTACAATGAGCAGTTCTTC.

The CDR3 sequence is CASVNSGADTQYF. CDR3 bases: TGTGCCAGTGTTAATAGCGGGGCAGATACGCAGTATTTT. V usage is TRBV12-3 or TRBV12-4 and J usage is TRBJ2-3, with 8 bases matching TRBD2. The V gene end was trimmed by 9 bases and the J gene end by 4 bases; junction bases not matched to a gene: 6. The CDR3 runs 13 residues.

This clonotype was seen repeatedly, ten times or more. This chain joins TRBV7-3 and TRBJ2-3; D unclear. V was clipped by 2 bases and J by 2 bases, with 5 bases between them. Germline V gene lookup returns CDR1 SGHTA and CDR2 FQGTGA. The CDR3 has 13 amino acids. The CDR3 coding sequence is TGTGCCAGCAGCTTATACTACACAGATACGCAGTATTTT. This encodes CASSLYYTDTQYF. The full variable domain, its missing parts supplied by reference TRBV7-3 and TRBJ2-3, is GAGVSQTPSNKVTEKGKYVELRCDPISGHTALYWYRQSLGQGPEFLIYFQGTGAADDSGLPNDRFFAVRPEGSVSTLKIQRTERGDSAVYLCASSLYYTDTQYFGPGTRLTVL.

A few counts support this clonotype. The chain couples TRBV4-2 to TRBJ2-5; D not certain. This CDR3 contains 14 residues. Germline loops: CDR1 LGHNA, CDR2 YNFKEQ. Between the trimmed V and J ends, which lost 0 bases and 1 base, there was a span of 6 bases. DNA of the CDR3: TGTGCCAGCAGCCAAGACGGAACCCAAGAGACCCAGTACTTC. This codes for CASSQDGTQETQYF.

This clonotype was recorded a few times. The chain recombines TRBV7-2 with TRBJ2-5; a possible D gene is TRBD2 (5 bases). V was cut by 2 bases and J by 9 bases, with 10 bases left in between. The CDR3 runs 12 residues. Germline V gene lookup returns CDR1 SGHTA and CDR2 FQGNSA. CDR3 loop: CASSLLLGPQYF. For the CDR3, the DNA is TGTGCCAGCAGCTTATTACTAGGTCCCCAGTACTTC.